Listed below are T cell receptor beta chains from one sample, sequenced in a study of cytomegalovirus exposure and HLA in healthy donors. Sequenced by immunoSEQ multiplex PCR; TCRdb stores in-frame clones only, minus some. The table includes around 150,000 clones, roughly three quarters detected once. Input material: PBMCs. The receptor set was obtained from a woman aged 45-65 years in good health and CMV-seronegative. Each CDR3 is given with its conserved first and last residue.

v_call	j_call	cdr3_aa
TRBV25-1	TRBJ1-4	CASSSQETGLNEKLFF
TRBV6-1	TRBJ1-6	CASSRGGQGLHF
TRBV7-2	TRBJ2-5	CASNQEGGPQETQYF
TRBV5-1	TRBJ1-1	CASRPWEGGNTEAFF
TRBV7-2	TRBJ2-3	CASIRVASGGATSDTQYF
TRBV5-4	TRBJ1-5	CASSLEEGPQHF
TRBV5-1	TRBJ2-3	CASSDTGTDTQYF
TRBV7-9	TRBJ1-1	CASSLTRTANTEAFF
TRBV6-1	TRBJ2-5	CASSERVSVGTGGSQETQYF
TRBV28	TRBJ2-7	CASSRPGQGYEQYF
TRBV19	TRBJ2-2	CASSITSGAVGELFF